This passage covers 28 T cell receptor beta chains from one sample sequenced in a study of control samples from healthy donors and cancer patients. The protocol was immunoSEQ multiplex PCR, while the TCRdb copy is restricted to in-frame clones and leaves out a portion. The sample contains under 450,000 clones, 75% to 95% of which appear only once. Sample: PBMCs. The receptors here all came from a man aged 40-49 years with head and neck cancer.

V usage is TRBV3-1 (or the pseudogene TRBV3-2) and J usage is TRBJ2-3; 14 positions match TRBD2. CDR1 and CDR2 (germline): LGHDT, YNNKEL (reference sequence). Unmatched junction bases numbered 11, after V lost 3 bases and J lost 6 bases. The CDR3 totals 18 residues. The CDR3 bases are TGTGCCAGCAGCCATGATCCCCGACTAGCGGGAGGGCCGGATACGCAGTATTTT. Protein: CASSHDPRLAGGPDTQYF.

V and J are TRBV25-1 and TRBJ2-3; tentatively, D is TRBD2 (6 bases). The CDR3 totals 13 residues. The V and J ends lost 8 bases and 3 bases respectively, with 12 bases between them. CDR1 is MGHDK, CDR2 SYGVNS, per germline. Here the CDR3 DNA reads TGTGCCAGCTGCGGCGCGGGGACAGATACGCAGTATTTT. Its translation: CASCGAGTDTQYF.

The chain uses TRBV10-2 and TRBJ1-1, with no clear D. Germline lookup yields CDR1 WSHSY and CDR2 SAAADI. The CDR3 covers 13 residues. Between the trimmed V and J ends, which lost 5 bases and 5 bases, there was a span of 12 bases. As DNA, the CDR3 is TGCGCCAGCAGTCCTACTGGGATGACTGAAGCTTTCTTT. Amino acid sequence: CASSPTGMTEAFF.

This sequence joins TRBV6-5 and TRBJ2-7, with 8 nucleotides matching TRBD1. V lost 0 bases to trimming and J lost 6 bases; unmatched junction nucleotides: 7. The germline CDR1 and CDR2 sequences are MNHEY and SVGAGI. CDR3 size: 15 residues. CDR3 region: CASSYSRTGTPEQYF. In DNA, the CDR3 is TGTGCCAGCAGTTACTCGAGGACAGGGACCCCCGAGCAGTACTTC.

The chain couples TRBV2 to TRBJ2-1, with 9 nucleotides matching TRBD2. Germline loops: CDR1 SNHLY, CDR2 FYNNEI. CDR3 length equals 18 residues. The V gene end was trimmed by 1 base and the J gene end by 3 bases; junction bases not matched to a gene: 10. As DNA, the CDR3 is TGTGCCAGCAGTGAAGTGGGTAGCGGGAGCCCCCTCTACAATGAGCAGTTCTTC. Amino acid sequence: CASSEVGSGSPLYNEQFF. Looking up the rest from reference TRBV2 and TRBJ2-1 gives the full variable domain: EPEVTQTPSHQVTQMGQEVILRCVPISNHLYFYWYRQILGQKVEFLVSFYNNEISEKSEIFDDQFSVERPDGSNFTLKIRSTKLEDSAMYFCASSEVGSGSPLYNEQFFGPGTRLTVL.

The CDR3, as DNA: TGTGCCAGCAGCGCTTGGGGGGCGACAGGGTTTGCAGATACGCAGTATTTT. The encoded protein is CASSAWGATGFADTQYF. The rearrangement links TRBV9 to TRBJ2-3; TRBD1 might be the D (7 bases). Germline CDR1 reads SGDLS; CDR2 reads YYNGEE. The CDR3 is 17 residues long. With 3 bases removed from V and 4 bases from J, the gap between germline ends came to 21 bases.

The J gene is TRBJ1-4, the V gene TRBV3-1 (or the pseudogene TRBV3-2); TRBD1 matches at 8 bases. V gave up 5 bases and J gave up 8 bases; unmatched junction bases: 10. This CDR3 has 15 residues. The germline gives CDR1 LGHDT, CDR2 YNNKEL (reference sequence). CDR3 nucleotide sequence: TGTGCCAGCAGCTCCCGGACAGGGAGGGAAGAAAAACTGTTTTTT. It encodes CASSSRTGREEKLFF.

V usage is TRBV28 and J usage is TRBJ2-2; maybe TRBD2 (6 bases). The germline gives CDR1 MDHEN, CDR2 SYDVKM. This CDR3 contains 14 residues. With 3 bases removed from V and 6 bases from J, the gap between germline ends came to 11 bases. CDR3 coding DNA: TGTGCCAGCAGTTTCGGGGGAGCGTCCGGGGAGCTGTTTTTT. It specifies CASSFGGASGELFF.

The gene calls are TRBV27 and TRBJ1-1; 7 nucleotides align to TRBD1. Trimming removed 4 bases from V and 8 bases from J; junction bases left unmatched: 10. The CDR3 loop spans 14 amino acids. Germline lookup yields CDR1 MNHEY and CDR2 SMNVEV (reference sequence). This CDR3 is CASSSLFGGQEAFF. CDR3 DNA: TGTGCCAGCAGTTCACTTTTCGGGGGACAGGAAGCTTTCTTT.

The CDR3, as DNA: TGTGCCAGCAGTGGCCCGTTTGGGGATACTTCACCCCTCCACTTT. Its protein product is CASSGPFGDTSPLHF. This chain links TRBV25-1 with TRBJ1-6; D gene unclear. CDR3 length: 15 amino acids. From germline, CDR1 is MGHDK and CDR2 SYGVNS. V lost 4 bases and J 9 bases, leaving 16 bases between the germline ends.

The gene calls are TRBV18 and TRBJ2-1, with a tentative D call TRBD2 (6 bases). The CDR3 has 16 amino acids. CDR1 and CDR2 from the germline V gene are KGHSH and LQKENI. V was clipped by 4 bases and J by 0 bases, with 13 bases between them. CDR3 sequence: CASSLAVFSSYNEQFF. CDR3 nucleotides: TGTGCCAGCTCACTAGCGGTGTTTAGCTCCTACAATGAGCAGTTCTTC.

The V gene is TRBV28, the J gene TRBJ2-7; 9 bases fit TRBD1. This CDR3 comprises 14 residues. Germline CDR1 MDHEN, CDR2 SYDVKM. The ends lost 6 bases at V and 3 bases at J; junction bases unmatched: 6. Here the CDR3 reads CASRAGQGFYEQYF. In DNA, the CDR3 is TGTGCCAGCAGAGCAGGACAGGGGTTCTACGAGCAGTACTTC.

CDR3 loop: CASSIGGVPNEQFF. The CDR3, as DNA: TGTGCCAGTAGTATTGGGGGAGTGCCCAATGAGCAGTTCTTC. This chain joins TRBV19 and TRBJ2-1; D assignment may be TRBD1 or TRBD2 (5 bases each). The germline V gene encodes CDR1 LNHDA and CDR2 SQIVND (reference sequence). V lost 3 bases, J lost 6 bases, and 12 bases lay in between. This CDR3 is 14 amino acids long. The full variable domain, completed using reference TRBV19 and TRBJ2-1, is DGGITQSPKYLFRKEGQNVTLSCEQNLNHDAMYWYRQDPGQGLRLIYYSQIVNDFQKGDIAEGYSVSREKKESFPLTVTSAQKNPTAFYLCASSIGGVPNEQFFGPGTRLTVL.

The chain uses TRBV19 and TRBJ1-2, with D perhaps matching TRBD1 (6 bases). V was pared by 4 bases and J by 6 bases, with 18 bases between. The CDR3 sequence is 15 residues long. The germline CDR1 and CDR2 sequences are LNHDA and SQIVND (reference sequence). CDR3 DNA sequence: TGTGCCAGTAGTAGTGGACGGGGGCGCGGGGATGGCTACACCTTC. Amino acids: CASSSGRGRGDGYTF.

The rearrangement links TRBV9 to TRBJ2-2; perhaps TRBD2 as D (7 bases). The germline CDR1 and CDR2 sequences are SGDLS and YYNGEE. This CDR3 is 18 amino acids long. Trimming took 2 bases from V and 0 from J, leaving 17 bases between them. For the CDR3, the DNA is TGTGCCAGCAGCGTCTCGAGGGGGGGCAGACCGAACACCGGGGAGCTGTTTTTT. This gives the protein CASSVSRGGRPNTGELFF.

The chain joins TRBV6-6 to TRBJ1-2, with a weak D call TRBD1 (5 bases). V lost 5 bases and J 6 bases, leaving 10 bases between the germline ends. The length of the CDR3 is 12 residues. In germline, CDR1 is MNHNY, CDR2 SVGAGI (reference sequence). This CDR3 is CASSRQLDGYTF. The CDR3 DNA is TGTGCCAGCAGTAGACAGCTCGATGGCTACACCTTC.

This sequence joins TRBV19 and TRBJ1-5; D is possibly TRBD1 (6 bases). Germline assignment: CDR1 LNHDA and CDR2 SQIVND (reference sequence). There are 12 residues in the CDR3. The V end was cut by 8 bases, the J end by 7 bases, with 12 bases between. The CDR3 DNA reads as TGTGCCAGTGGCCAGGGGTCCCAGCCCCAGCATTTT. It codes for CASGQGSQPQHF.

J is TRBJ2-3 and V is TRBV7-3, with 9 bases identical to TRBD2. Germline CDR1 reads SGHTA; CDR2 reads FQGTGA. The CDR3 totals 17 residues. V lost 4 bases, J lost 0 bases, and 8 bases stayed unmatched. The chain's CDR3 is CASSSHRGGGSTDTQYF. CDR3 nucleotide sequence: TGTGCCAGCAGCTCCCATCGCGGGGGGGGGAGCACAGATACGCAGTATTTT.

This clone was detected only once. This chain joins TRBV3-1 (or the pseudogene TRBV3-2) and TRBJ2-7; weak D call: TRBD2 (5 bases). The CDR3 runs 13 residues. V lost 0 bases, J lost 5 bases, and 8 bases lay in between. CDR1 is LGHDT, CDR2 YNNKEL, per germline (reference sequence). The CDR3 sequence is CASSQEGGHEQYF. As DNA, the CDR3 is TGTGCCAGCAGCCAAGAAGGAGGCCACGAGCAGTACTTC.

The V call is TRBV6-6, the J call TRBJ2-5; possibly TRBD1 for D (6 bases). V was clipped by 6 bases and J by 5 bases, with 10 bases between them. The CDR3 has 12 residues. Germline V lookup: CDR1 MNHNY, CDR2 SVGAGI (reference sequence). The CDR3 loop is CASRWGLETQYF. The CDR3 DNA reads TGTGCCAGCAGGTGGGGGCTGGAGACCCAGTACTTC.

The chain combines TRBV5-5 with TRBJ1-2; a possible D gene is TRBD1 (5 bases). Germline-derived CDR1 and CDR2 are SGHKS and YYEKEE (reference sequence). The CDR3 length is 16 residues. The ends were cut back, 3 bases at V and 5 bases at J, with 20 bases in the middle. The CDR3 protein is CASSSQRGSRGYGYTF. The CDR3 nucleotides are TGTGCCAGCAGCTCTCAACGGGGCAGCCGAGGGTATGGCTACACCTTC.

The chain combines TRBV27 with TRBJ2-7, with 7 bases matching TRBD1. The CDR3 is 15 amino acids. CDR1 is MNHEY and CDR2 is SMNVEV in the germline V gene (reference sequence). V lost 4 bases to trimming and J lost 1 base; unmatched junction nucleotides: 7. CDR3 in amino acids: CASSSRQGVSYEQYF. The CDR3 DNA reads TGTGCCAGCAGTTCCCGCCAGGGGGTATCCTACGAGCAGTACTTC.

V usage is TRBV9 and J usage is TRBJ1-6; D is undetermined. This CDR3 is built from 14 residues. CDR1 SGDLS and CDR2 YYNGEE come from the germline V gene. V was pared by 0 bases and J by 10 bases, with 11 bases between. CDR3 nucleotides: TGTGCCAGCAGCGTAGCGATGATACGATCACCCCTCCACTTT. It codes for CASSVAMIRSPLHF.

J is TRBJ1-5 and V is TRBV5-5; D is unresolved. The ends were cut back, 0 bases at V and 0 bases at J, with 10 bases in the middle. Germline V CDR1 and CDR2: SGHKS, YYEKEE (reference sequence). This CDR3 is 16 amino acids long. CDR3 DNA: TGTGCCAGCAGCTTGGGACCTACACCTAGCAATCAGCCCCAGCATTTT. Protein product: CASSLGPTPSNQPQHF.

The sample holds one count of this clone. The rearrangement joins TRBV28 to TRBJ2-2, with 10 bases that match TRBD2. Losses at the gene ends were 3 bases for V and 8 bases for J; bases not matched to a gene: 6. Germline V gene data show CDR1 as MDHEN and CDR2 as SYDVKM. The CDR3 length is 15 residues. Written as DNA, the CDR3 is TGTGCCAGCAGTTTCCCTAGCGGGAGAGGGGGGGAGCTGTTTTTT. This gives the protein CASSFPSGRGGELFF.

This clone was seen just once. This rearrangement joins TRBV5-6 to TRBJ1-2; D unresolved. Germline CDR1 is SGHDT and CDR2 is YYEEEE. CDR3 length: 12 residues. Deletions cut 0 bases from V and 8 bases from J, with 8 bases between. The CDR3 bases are TGTGCCAGCAGCTTGGGTCAGCCGGGCTACACCTTC. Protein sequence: CASSLGQPGYTF. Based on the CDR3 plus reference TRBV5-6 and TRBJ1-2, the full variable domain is DAGVTQSPTHLIKTRGQQVTLRCSPKSGHDTVSWYQQALGQGPQFIFQYYEEEERQRGNFPDRFSGHQFPNYSSELNVNALLLGDSALYLCASSLGQPGYTFGSGTRLTVV.

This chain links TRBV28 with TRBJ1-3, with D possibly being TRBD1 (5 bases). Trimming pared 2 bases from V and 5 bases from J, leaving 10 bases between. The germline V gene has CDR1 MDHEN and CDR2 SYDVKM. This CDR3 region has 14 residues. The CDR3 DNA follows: TGTGCCAGCAGTTTACCGTCGGGACGAAACACCATATATTTT. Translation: CASSLPSGRNTIYF. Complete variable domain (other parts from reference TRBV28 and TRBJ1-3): DVKVTQSSRYLVKRTGEKVFLECVQDMDHENMFWYRQDPGLGLRLIYFSYDVKMKEKGDIPEGYSVSREKKERFSLILESASTNQTSMYLCASSLPSGRNTIYFGEGSWLTVV.

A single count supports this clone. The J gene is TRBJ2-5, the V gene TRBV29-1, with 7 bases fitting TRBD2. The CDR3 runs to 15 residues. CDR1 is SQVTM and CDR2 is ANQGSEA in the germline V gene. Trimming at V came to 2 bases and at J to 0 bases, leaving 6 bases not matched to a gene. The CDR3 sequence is CSVEKTSPYQETQYF. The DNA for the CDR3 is TGCAGCGTTGAAAAGACTAGCCCGTACCAAGAGACCCAGTACTTC.